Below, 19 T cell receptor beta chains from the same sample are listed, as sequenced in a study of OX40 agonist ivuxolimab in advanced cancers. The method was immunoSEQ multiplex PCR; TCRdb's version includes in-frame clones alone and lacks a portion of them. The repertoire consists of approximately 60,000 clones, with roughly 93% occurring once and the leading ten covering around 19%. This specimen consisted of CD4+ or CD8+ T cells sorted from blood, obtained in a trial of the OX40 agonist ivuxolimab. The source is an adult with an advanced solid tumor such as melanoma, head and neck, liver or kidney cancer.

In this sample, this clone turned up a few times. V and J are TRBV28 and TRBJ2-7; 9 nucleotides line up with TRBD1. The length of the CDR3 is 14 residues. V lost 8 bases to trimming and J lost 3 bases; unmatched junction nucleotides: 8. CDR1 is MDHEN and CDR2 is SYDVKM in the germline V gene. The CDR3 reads CASRADRGFYEQYF. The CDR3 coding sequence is TGTGCCAGCCGAGCGGACAGGGGCTTCTACGAGCAGTACTTC.

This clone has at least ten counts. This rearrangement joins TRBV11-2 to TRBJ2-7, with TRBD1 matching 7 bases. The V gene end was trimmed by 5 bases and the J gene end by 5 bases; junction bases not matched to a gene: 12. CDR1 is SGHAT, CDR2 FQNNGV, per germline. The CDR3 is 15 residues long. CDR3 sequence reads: CASSPPHRGVHEQYF. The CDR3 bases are TGTGCCAGCAGCCCTCCCCACAGGGGCGTCCACGAGCAGTACTTC.

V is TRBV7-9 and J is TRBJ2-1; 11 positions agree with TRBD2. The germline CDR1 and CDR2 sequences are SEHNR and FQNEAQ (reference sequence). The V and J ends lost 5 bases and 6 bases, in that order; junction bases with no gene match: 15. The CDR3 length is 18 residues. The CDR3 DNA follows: TGTGCCAGCAGCCAAGGAATAGCGGGAGGGCCCTGGGGCAATGAGCAGTTCTTC. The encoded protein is CASSQGIAGGPWGNEQFF. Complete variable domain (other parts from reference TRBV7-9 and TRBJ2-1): DTGVSQNPRHKITKRGQNVTFRCDPISEHNRLYWYRQTLGQGPEFLTYFQNEAQLEKSRLLSDRFSAERPKGSFSTLEIQRTEQGDSAMYLCASSQGIAGGPWGNEQFFGPGTRLTVL.

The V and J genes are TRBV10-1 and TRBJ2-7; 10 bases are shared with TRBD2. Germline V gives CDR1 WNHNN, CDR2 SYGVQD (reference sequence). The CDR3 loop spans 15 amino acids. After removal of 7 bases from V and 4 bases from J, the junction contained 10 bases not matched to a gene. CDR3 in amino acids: CASTGAGGPKYEQYF. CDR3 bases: TGCGCCAGCACCGGAGCGGGAGGGCCGAAGTACGAGCAGTACTTC.

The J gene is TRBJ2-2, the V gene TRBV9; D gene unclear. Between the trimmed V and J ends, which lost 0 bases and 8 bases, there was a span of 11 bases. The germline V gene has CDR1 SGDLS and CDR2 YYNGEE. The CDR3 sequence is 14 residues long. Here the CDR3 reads CASSVDSVAGELFF. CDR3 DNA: TGTGCCAGCAGCGTAGATTCCGTAGCTGGGGAGCTGTTTTTT.

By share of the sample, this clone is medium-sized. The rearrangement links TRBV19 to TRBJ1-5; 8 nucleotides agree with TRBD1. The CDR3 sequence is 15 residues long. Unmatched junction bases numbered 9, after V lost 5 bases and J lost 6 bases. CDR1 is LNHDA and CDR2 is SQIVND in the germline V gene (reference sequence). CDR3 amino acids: CASSLDRDGFQPQHF. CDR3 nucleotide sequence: TGTGCCAGTAGTTTGGACAGGGATGGCTTTCAGCCCCAGCATTTT.

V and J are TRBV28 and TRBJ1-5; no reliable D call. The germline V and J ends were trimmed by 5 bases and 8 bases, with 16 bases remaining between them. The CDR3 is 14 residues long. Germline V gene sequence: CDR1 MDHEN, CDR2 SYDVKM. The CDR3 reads CASSPDNRWEPQHF. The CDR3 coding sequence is TGTGCCAGCAGTCCAGACAATCGTTGGGAGCCCCAGCATTTT.

The CDR3 region is CASSSSNPYEQYF. The DNA of the CDR3 is TGTGCCAGCAGCTCATCCAACCCCTACGAGCAGTACTTC. The gene calls are TRBV5-5 and TRBJ2-7; D uncertain. V gave up 3 bases and J gave up 2 bases, with 9 bases separating them. This CDR3 has 13 residues. Per germline, CDR1 SGHKS and CDR2 YYEKEE (reference sequence).

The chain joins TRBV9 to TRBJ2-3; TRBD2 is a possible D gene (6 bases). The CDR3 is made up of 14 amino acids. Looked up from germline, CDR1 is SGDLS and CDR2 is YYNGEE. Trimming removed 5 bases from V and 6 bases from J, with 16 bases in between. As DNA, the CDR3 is TGTGCCAGCAGTCGGGACTTGGGGGTGGATACGCAGTATTTT. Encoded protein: CASSRDLGVDTQYF.

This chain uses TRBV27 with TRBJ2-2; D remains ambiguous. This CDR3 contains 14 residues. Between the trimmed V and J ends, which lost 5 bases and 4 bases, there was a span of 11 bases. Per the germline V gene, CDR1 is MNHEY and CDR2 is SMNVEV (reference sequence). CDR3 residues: CASSPRGSTGELFF. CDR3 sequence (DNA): TGTGCCAGCAGTCCTCGAGGAAGCACCGGGGAGCTGTTTTTT.

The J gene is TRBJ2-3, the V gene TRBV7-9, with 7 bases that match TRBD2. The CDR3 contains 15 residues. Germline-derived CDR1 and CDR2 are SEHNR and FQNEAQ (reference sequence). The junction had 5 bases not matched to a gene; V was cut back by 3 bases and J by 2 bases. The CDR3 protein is CASSLLREVTDTQYF. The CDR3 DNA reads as TGTGCCAGCAGCTTGCTTCGGGAGGTCACAGATACGCAGTATTTT.

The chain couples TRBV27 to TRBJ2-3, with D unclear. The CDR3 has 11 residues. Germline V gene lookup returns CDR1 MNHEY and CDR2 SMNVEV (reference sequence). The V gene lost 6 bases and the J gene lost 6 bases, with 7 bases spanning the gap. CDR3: CASRSGDTQYF. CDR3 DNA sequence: TGTGCCAGCAGGTCCGGGGATACGCAGTATTTT.

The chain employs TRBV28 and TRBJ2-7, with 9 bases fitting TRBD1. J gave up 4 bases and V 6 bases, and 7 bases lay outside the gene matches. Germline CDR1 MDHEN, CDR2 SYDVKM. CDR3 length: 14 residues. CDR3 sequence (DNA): TGTGCCAGCAGCCGAACAGGGGGCGAGTACGAGCAGTACTTC. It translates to CASSRTGGEYEQYF.

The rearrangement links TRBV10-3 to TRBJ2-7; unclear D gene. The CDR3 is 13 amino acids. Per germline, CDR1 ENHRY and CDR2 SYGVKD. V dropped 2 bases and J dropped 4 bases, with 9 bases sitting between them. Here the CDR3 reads CAISEGEGYEQYF. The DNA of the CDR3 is TGTGCCATCAGTGAGGGGGAAGGGTACGAGCAGTACTTC.

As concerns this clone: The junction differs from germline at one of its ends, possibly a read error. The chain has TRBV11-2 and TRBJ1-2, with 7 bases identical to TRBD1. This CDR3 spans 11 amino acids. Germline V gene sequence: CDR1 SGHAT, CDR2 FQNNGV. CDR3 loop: CASSYRDRKGF. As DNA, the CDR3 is TGTGCCAGCAGTTACCGGGACAGAAAGGGCTTC.

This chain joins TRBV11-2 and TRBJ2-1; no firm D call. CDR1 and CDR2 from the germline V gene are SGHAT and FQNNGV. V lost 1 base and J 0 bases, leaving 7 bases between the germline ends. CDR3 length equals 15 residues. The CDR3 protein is CASSLGPSSYNEQFF. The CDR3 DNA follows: TGTGCCAGCAGCTTAGGGCCGAGCTCCTACAATGAGCAGTTCTTC.

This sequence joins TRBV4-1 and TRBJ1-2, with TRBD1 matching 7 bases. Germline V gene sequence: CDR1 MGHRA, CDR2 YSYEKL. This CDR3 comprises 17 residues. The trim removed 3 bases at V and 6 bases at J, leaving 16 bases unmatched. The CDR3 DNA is TGCGCCAGCAGCCATCATCGACAGGGCCTACTGGAACATGGCTACACCTTC. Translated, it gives CASSHHRQGLLEHGYTF.

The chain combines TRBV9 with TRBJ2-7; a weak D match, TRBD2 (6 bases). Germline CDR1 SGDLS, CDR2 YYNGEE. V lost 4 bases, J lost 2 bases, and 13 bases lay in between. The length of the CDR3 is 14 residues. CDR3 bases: TGTGCCAGCAGCCCCCGGGACTCCACCTACGAGCAGTACTTC. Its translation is CASSPRDSTYEQYF. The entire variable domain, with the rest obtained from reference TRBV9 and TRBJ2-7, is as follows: DSGVTQTPKHLITATGQRVTLRCSPRSGDLSVYWYQQSLDQGLQFLIQYYNGEERAKGNILERFSAQQFPDLHSELNLSSLELGDSALYFCASSPRDSTYEQYFGPGTRLTVT.

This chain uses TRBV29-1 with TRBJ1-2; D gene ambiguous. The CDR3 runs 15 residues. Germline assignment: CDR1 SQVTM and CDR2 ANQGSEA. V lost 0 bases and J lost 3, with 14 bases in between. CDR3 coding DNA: TGCAGCGTTGAAGATCGGCAGGAAGGGCACTATGGCTACACCTTC. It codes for CSVEDRQEGHYGYTF.